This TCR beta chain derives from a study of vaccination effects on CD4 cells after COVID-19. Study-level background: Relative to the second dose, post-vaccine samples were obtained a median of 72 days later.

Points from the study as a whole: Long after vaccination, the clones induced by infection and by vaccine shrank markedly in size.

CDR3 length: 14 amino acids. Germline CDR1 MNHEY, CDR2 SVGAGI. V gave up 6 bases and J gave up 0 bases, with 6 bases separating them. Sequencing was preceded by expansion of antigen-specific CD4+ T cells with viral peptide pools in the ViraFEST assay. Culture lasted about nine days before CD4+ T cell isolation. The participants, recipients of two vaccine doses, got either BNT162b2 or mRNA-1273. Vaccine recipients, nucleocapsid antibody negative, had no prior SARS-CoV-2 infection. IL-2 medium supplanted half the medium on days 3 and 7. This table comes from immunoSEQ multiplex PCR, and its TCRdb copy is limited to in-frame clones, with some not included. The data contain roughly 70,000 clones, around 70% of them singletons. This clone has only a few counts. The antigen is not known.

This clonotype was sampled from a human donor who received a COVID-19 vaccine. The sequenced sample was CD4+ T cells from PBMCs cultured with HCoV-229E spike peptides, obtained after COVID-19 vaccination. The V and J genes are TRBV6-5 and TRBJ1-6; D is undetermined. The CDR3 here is CASRQSSYNSPLHF. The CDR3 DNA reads TGTGCCAGCAGGCAGAGCTCCTATAATTCACCCCTCCACTTT.